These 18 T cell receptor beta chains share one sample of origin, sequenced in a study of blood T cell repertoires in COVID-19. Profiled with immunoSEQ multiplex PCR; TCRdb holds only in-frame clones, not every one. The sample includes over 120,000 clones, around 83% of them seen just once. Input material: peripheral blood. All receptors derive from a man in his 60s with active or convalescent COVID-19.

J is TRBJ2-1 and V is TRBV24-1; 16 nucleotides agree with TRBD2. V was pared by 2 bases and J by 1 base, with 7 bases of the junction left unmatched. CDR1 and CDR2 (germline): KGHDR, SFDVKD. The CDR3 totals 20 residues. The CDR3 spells CATSDSPGLAGGPSYNEQFF. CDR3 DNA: TGTGCCACCAGTGATTCACCGGGACTAGCGGGAGGGCCGTCCTACAATGAGCAGTTCTTC.

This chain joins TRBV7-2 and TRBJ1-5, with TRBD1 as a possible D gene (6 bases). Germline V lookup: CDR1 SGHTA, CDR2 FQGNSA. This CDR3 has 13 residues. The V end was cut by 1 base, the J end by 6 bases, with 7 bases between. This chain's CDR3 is CASSLVDSQPQHF. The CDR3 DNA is TGTGCCAGCAGCTTAGTGGACAGTCAGCCCCAGCATTTT.

CDR3 in DNA: TGCAGCGTTGACGCGCGACAGATAATGAACACTGAAGCTTTCTTT. This sequence encodes CSVDARQIMNTEAFF. J is TRBJ1-1 and V is TRBV29-1; perhaps TRBD1 as D (5 bases). Trimming took off 3 bases at V and 0 bases at J, with 14 bases between the two ends. Germline V gene lookup returns CDR1 SQVTM and CDR2 ANQGSEA. The CDR3 sequence is 15 residues long.

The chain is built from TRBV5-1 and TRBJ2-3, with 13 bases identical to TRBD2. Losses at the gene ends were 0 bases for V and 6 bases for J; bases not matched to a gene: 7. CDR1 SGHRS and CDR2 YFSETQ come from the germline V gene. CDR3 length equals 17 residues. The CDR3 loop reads CASSLGGGLAGADTQYF. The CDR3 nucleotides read TGCGCCAGCAGCTTGGGTGGTGGACTAGCGGGAGCGGATACGCAGTATTTT.

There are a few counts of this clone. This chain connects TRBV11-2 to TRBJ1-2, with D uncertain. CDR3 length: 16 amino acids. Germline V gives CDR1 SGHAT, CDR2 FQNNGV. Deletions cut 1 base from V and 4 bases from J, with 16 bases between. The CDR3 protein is CASSLGASVRSYGYTF. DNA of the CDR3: TGTGCCAGCAGCTTAGGTGCGTCGGTGCGTTCCTATGGCTACACCTTC. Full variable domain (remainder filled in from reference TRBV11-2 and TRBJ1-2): EAGVAQSPRYKIIEKRQSVAFWCNPISGHATLYWYQQILGQGPKLLIQFQNNGVVDDSQLPKDRFSAERLKGVDSTLKIQPAKLEDSAVYLCASSLGASVRSYGYTFGSGTRLTVV.

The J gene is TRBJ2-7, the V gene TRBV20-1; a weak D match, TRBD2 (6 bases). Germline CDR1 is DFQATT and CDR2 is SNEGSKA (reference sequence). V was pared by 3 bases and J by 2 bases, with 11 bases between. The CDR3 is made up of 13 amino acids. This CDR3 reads CSASKTRAYEQYF. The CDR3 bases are TGCAGTGCTAGTAAGACTAGGGCCTACGAGCAGTACTTC.

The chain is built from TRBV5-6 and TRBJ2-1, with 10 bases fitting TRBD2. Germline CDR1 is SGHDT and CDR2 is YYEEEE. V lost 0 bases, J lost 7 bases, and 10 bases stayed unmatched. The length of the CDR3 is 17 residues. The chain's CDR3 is CASSLGLLAGARNEQFF. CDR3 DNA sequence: TGTGCCAGCAGCTTGGGGCTTCTAGCGGGAGCAAGGAATGAGCAGTTCTTC.

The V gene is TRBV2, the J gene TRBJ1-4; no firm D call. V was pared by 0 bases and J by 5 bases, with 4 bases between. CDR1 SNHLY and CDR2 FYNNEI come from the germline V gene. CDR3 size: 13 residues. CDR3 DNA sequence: TGTGCCAGCAGTGAAGCCCTAAATGAAAAACTGTTTTTT. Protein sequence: CASSEALNEKLFF.

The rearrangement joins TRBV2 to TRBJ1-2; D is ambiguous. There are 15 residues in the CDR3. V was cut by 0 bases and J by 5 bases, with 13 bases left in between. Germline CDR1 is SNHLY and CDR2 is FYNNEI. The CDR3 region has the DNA TGTGCCAGCAGTGAAGCGCGGGGAGGTTTGTATGGCTACACCTTC. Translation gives CASSEARGGLYGYTF.

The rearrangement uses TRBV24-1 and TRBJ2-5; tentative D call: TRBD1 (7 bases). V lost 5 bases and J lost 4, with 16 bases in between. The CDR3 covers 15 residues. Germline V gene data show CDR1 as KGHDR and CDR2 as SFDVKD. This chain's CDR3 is CATSAPQGRSETQYF. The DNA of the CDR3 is TGTGCCACCAGTGCTCCACAGGGGAGGTCAGAGACCCAGTACTTC.

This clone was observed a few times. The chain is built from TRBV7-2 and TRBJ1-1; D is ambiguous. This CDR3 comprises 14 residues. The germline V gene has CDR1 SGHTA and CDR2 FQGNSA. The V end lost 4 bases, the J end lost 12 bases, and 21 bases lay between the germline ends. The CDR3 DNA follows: TGTGCCAGCAGCTCGGGTCCCTCGGGTTCGATGTCTTTCTTT. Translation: CASSSGPSGSMSFF.

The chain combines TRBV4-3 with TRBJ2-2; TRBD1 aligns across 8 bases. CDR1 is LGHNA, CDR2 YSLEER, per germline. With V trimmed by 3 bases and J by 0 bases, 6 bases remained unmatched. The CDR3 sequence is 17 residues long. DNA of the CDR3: TGCGCCAGCAGCCAGGACAGGGCCCCGCCGAACACCGGGGAGCTGTTTTTT. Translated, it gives CASSQDRAPPNTGELFF.

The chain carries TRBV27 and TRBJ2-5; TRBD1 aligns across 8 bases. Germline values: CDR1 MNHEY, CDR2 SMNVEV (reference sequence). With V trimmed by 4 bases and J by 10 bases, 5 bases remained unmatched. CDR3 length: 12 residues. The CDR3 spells CASSSDRVGQYF. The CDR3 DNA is TGTGCCAGCAGTTCGGACAGGGTTGGCCAGTACTTC.

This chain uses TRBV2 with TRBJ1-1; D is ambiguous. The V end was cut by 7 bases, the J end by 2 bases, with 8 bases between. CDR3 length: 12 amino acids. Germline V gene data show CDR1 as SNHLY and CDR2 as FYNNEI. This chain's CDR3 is CASTVSNTEAFF. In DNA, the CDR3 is TGTGCCAGCACGGTTTCCAACACTGAAGCTTTCTTT.

The CDR3 nucleotides read TGTGCCAGTTTCATTGGGGCGGGGAATCAGCCCCAGCATTTT. This sequence encodes CASFIGAGNQPQHF. The rearrangement links TRBV19 to TRBJ1-5; the D gene is possibly TRBD1 (5 bases). This CDR3 has 14 residues. Trimming pared 8 bases from V and 4 bases from J, leaving 15 bases between. In germline, CDR1 is LNHDA, CDR2 SQIVND (reference sequence).

CDR3 protein: CASSDSTGYEQFF. The CDR3 nucleotides are TGTGCCAGCAGTGACTCGACAGGATATGAGCAGTTCTTC. This chain joins TRBV6-4 and TRBJ2-1; D may be TRBD1 (6 bases). CDR1 is MRHNA and CDR2 is SNTAGT in the germline V gene. Deletions cut 0 bases from V and 8 bases from J, with 8 bases between. The length of the CDR3 is 13 residues.

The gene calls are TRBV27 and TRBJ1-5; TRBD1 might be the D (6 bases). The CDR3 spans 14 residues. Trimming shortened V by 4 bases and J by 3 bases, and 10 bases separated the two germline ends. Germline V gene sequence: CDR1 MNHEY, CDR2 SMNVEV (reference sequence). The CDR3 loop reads CASSSTGPNQPQHF. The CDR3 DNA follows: TGTGCCAGCAGTTCGACAGGACCCAATCAGCCCCAGCATTTT.

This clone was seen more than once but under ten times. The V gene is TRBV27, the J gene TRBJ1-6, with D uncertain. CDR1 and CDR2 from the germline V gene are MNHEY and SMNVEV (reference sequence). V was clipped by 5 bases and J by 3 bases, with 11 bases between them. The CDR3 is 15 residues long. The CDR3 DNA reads TGTGCCAGCAGTCCTACCCGGGGCTATAATTCACCCCTCCACTTT. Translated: CASSPTRGYNSPLHF.